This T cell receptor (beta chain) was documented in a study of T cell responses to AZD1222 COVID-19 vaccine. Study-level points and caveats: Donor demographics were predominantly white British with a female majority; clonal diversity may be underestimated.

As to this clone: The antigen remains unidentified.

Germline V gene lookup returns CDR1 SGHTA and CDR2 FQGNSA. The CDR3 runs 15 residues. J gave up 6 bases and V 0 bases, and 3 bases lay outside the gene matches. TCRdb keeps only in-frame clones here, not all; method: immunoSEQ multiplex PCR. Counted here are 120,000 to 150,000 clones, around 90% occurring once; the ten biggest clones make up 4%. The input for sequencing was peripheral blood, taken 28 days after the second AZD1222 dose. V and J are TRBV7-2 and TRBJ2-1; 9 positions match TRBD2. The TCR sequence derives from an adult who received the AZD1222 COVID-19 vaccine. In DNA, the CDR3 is TGTGCCAGCAGCTTAGCCCCGACTAGCGGCAATGAGCAGTTCTTC. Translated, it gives CASSLAPTSGNEQFF.